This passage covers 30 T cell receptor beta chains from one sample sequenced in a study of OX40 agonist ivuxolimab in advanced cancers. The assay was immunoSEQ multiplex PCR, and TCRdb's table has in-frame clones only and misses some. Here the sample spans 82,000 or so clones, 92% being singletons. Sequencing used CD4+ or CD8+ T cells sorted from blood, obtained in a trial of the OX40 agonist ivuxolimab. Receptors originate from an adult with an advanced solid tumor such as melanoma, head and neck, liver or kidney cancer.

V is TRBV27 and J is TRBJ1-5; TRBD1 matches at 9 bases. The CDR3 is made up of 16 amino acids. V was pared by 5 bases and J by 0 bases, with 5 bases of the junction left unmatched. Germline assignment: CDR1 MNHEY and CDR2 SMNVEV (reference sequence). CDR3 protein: CASSPGTGPSNQPQHF. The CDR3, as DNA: TGTGCCAGCAGTCCCGGGACAGGGCCTAGCAATCAGCCCCAGCATTTT.

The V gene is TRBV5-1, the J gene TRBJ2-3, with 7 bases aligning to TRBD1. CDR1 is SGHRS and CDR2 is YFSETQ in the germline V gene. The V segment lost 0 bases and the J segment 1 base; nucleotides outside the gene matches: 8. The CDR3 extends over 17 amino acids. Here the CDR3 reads CASSLDSPGGGTDTQYF. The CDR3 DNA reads TGCGCCAGCAGCTTGGATTCTCCAGGGGGAGGCACAGATACGCAGTATTTT.

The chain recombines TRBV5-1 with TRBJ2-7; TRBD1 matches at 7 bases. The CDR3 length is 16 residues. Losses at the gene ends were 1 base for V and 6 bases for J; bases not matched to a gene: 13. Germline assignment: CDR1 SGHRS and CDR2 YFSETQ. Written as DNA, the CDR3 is TGCGCCAGCAGCTTGTGGGGACAGCTTCTTGCCGCCGAGCAGTACTTC. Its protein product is CASSLWGQLLAAEQYF.

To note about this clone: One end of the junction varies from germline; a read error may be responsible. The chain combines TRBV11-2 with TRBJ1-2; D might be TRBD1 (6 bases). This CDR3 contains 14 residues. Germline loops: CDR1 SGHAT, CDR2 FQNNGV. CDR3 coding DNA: TGTGCCAGCAGCTCTGTCACTACACACAGGGAGATCATCTTC. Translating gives CASSSVTTHREIIF.

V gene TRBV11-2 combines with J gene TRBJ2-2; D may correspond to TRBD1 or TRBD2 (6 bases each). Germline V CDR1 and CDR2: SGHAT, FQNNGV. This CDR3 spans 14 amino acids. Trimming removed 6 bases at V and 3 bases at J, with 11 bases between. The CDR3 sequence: CASRRGVDTGELFF. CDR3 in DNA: TGTGCCAGCAGGAGGGGGGTGGACACCGGGGAGCTGTTTTTT.

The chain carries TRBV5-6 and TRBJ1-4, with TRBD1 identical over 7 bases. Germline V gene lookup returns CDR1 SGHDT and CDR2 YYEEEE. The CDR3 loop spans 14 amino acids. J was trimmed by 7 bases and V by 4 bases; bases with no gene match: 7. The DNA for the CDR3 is TGTGCCAGCAGCGTGGGACAGTGGGGTGAAAAACTGTTTTTT. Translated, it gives CASSVGQWGEKLFF.

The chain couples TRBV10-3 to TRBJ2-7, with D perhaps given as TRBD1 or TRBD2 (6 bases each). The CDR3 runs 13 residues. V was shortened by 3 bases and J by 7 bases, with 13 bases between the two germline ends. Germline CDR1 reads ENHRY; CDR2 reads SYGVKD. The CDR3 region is CAISEQGGVEQYF. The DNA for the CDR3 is TGTGCCATCAGTGAACAGGGAGGAGTAGAGCAGTACTTC.

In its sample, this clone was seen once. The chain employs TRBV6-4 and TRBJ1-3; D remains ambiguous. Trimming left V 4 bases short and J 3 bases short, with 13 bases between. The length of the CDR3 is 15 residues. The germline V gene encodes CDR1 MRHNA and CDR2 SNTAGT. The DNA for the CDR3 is TGTGCCAGCAGTGCGATGGGGAGGAGTGGAAACACCATATATTTT. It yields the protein CASSAMGRSGNTIYF.

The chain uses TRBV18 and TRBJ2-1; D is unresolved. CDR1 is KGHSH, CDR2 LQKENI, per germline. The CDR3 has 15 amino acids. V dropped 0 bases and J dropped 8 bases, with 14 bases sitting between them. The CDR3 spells CASSPPNGVRDEQFF. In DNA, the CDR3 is TGTGCCAGCTCACCACCGAATGGGGTTAGGGATGAGCAGTTCTTC. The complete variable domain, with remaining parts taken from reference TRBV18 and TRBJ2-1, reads NAGVMQNPRHLVRRRGQEARLRCSPMKGHSHVYWYRQLPEEGLKFMVYLQKENIIDESGMPKERFSAEFPKEGPSILRIQQVVRGDSAAYFCASSPPNGVRDEQFFGPGTRLTVL.

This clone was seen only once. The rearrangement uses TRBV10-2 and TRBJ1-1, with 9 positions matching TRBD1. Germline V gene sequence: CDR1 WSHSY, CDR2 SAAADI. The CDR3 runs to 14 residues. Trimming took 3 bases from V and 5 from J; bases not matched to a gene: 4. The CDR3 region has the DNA TGCGCCAGCAGTGAACAGGGGGCCGGGACTGAAGCTTTCTTT. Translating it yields CASSEQGAGTEAFF.

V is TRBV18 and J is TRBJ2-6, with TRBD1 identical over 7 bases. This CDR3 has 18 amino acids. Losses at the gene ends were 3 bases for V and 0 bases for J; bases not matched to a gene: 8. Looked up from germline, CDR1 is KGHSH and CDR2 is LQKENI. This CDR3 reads CASSPMGQLTSGANVLTF. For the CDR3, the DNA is TGTGCCAGCTCACCTATGGGACAGCTGACCTCTGGGGCCAACGTCCTGACTTTC.

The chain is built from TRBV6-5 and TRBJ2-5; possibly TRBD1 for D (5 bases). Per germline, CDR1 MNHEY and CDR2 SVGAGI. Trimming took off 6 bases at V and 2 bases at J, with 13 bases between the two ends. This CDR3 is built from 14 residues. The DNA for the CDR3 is TGTGCCAGCAGGTCCACAGGCGAACAAGAGACCCAGTACTTC. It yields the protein CASRSTGEQETQYF.

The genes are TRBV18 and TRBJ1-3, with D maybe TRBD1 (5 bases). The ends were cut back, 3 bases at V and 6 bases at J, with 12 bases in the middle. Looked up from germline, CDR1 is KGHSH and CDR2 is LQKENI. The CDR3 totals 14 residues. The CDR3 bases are TGTGCCAGCTCACCGGCAGGGCGTTCAAACACCATATATTTT. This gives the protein CASSPAGRSNTIYF. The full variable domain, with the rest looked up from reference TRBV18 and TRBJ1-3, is NAGVMQNPRHLVRRRGQEARLRCSPMKGHSHVYWYRQLPEEGLKFMVYLQKENIIDESGMPKERFSAEFPKEGPSILRIQQVVRGDSAAYFCASSPAGRSNTIYFGEGSWLTVV.

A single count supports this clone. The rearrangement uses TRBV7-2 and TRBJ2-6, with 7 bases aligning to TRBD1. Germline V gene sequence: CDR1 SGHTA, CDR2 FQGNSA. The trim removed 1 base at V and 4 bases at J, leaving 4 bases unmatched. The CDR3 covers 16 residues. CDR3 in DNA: TGTGCCAGCAGCTTAGGGGGACAGTTGGGGGCCAACGTCCTGACTTTC. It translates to CASSLGGQLGANVLTF.

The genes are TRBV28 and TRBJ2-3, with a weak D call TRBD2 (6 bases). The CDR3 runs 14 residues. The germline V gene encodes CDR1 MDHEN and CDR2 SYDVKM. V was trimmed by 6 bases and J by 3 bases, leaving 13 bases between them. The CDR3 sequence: CASSRGLNTDTQYF. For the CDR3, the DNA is TGTGCCAGCAGCCGGGGACTCAATACAGATACGCAGTATTTT.

This CDR3 reads CASSFSRSNQPQHF. The CDR3 nucleotides are TGTGCCAGCAGTTTCAGTCGATCAAATCAGCCCCAGCATTTT. This sequence joins TRBV6-6 and TRBJ1-5; D unresolved. V shed 4 bases and J shed 4 bases, with 11 bases lying between them. This CDR3 region has 14 residues. Germline V gene data show CDR1 as MNHNY and CDR2 as SVGAGI (reference sequence).

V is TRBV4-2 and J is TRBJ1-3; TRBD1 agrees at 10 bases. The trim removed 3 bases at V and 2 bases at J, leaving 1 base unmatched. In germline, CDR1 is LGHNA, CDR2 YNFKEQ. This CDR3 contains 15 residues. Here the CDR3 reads CASSQDRGAGNTIYF. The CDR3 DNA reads TGTGCCAGCAGCCAGGACAGGGGGGCTGGAAACACCATATATTTT.

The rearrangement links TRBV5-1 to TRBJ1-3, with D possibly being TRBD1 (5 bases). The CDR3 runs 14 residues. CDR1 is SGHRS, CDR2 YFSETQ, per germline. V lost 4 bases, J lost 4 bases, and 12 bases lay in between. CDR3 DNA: TGCGCCAGCAGCCCCGGGACTACCGGAAACACCATATATTTT. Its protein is CASSPGTTGNTIYF.

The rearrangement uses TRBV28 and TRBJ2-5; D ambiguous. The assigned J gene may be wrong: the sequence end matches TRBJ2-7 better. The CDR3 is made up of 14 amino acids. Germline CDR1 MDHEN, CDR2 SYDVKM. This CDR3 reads CASSPPQNSYEQYF. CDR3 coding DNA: TGTGCCAGCAGCCCCCCACAGAACTCCTACGAGCAGTACTTC.

The CDR3, as DNA: TGTGCCAGCTCACAAGCCGGGACAGGGGGCACGGGGCCCACAGATACGCAGTATTTT. This sequence encodes CASSQAGTGGTGPTDTQYF. The V gene is TRBV18, the J gene TRBJ2-3; 12 bases are a match to TRBD1. The length of the CDR3 is 19 residues. V dropped 4 bases and J dropped 2; count of bases not matched to a gene: 13. CDR1 is KGHSH, CDR2 LQKENI, per germline.

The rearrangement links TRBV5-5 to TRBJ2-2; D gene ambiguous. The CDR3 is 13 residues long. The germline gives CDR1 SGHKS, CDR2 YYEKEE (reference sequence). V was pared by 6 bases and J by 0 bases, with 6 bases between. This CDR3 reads CASIRSNTGELFF. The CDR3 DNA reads TGTGCCAGCATTCGATCGAACACCGGGGAGCTGTTTTTT.

CDR3 sequence (DNA): TGTGCCTGGGGCCCGGGCTACACCTTC. It specifies CAWGPGYTF. V gene TRBV30 combines with J gene TRBJ1-2; D gene ambiguous. Per germline, CDR1 GTSNPN and CDR2 SVGIG (reference sequence). Trimming pared 5 bases from V and 8 bases from J, leaving 6 bases between. The CDR3 covers 9 residues.

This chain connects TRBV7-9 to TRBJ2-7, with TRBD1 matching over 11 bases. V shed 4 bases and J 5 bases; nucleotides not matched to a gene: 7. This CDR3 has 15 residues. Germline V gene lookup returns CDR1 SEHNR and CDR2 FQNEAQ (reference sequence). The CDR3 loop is CASSSRTGGQDEQYF. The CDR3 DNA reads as TGTGCCAGCAGCTCACGGACAGGGGGCCAGGACGAGCAGTACTTC.

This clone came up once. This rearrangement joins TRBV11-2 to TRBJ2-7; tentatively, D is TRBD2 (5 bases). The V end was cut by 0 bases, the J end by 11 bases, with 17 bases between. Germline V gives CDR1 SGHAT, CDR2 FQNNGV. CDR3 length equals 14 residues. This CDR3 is CASSLEGPSSAEYF. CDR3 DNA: TGTGCCAGCAGCTTAGAAGGGCCTAGCTCAGCAGAGTACTTC.

The CDR3 protein is CASGLRVTEAFF. The CDR3, as DNA: TGTGCCAGTGGACTCCGGGTCACTGAAGCTTTCTTT. This chain links TRBV19 with TRBJ1-1; no clear D. From germline, CDR1 is LNHDA and CDR2 SQIVND (reference sequence). V was cut by 8 bases and J by 4 bases, with 11 bases left in between. The length of the CDR3 is 12 residues.

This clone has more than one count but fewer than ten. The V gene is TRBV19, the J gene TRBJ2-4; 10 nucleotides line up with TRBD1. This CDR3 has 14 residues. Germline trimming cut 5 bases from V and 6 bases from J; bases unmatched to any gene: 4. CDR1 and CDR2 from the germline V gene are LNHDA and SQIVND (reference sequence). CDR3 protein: CASSFRDRGNIQYF. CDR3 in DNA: TGTGCCAGTAGTTTCCGGGACAGGGGAAACATTCAGTACTTC.

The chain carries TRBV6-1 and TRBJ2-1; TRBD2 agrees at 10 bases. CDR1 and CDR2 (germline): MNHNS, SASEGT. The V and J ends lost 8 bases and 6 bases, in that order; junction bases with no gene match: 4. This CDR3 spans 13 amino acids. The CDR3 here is CASRSGRINEQFF. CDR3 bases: TGTGCCAGCCGTAGCGGGAGGATCAATGAGCAGTTCTTC.

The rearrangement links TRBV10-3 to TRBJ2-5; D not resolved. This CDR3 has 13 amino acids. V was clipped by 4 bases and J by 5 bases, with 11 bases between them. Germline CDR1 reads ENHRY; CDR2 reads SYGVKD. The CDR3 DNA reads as TGTGCCATCAGTGGAGCGACGCCGGAGACCCAGTACTTC. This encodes CAISGATPETQYF.

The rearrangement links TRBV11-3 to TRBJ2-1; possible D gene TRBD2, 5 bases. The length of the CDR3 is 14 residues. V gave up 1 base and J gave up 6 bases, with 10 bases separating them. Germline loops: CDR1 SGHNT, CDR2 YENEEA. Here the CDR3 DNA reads TGTGCCAGCAGCTTAGCCGCTAGCATCAATGAGCAGTTCTTC. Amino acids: CASSLAASINEQFF.

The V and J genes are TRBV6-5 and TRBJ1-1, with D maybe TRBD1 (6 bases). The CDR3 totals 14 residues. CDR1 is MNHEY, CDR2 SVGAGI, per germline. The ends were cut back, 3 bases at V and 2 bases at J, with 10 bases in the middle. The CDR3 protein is CASSYGGSNTEAFF. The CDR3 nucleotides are TGTGCCAGCAGTTATGGGGGCAGTAACACTGAAGCTTTCTTT.